This record concerns one TCR beta chain sequence. Its target is not known. The data originate from a study of cytomegalovirus exposure and HLA in healthy donors. Whole-study findings and limits: CMV serostatus stood as the only immune exposure information on hand.

The PCR made use of 60 Vbeta and 13 Jbeta primers. The protocol was immunoSEQ multiplex PCR, while the TCRdb copy is restricted to in-frame clones and leaves out a portion. The sample table sets out 130,000 to 150,000 clones. The donors were healthy bone marrow donors. This CDR3 has 16 residues. The germline gives CDR1 SNHLY, CDR2 FYNNEI. The J segment lost 2 bases and the V segment lost 7 bases, leaving 13 bases of the junction unmatched. Sequencing was performed on PBMCs. The TCR sequence derives from a woman aged 45-59 years in good health and CMV-seronegative. The V and J genes are TRBV2 and TRBJ2-7, with 8 positions matching TRBD2. The CDR3 DNA reads as TGTGCCAGCACCCGGGGAAGACTAGCGAGAACCTACGAGCAGTACTTC. Amino acid sequence: CASTRGRLARTYEQYF.